This TCR beta chain was sequenced for a study of early stage breast cancer tumors. General study points: Tumor and normal breast were distinguished via blood comparison in about 90% of the 16 patients.

Each sample had two DNA replicates, 0.5 ug blood or 1.5 ug tissue. Only in-frame clones appear in the TCRdb table, and some are missing; sequencing was by immunoSEQ multiplex PCR. Of tens of thousands of clones detected, over 80% appear once; the ten largest clones hold about 5%. The CDR3 runs to 15 residues. Germline V gene sequence: CDR1 SQVTM, CDR2 ANQGSEA. The ends lost 3 bases at V and 1 base at J; junction bases unmatched: 4. A word on this clone: As yet, its antigen is unknown.

The chain is built from TRBV29-1 and TRBJ2-3, with 10 bases identical to TRBD1. This TCR was recovered from a person aged 65-85 years with breast cancer. Sequencing input: blood. The CDR3 reads CSVETGGVGTDTQYF. In nucleotides, the CDR3 is TGCAGCGTTGAGACAGGGGGCGTTGGCACAGATACGCAGTATTTT.